These T cell receptor beta chains were read from a single sample in a study of cytomegalovirus exposure and HLA in healthy donors. Data came from immunoSEQ multiplex PCR; TCRdb stores just in-frame clones and leaves some out. The table lists approximately 150,000 clones, around 80% of them singletons. Material: PBMCs. All receptors derive from a female donor in good health and CMV-seronegative. Both conserved end residues are part of each CDR3. D genes are given only for firm matches. The listing skips clone size in some rows; elsewhere it reads once, few, many or a size class.

V gene: TRBV6-5; clone size: once; J gene: TRBJ2-7; D gene: TRBD2; CDR3 protein: CASSYSTSGAYEQYF; CDR3 DNA: TGTGCCAGCAGTTACTCGACTAGCGGAGCCTACGAGCAGTACTTC
V gene: TRBV11-2; clone size: .; J gene: TRBJ1-3; D gene: .; CDR3 protein: CASGSGAISGNTIYF; CDR3 DNA: TGTGCCAGTGGTTCAGGGGCGATCTCTGGAAACACCATATATTTT
V gene: TRBV5-1; clone size: .; J gene: TRBJ1-2; D gene: TRBD1; CDR3 protein: CASSLSVYPGQDYGYTF; CDR3 DNA: TGCGCCAGCAGCCTTTCCGTTTATCCGGGACAGGACTATGGCTACACCTTC
V gene: TRBV4-2; clone size: .; J gene: TRBJ1-3; D gene: .; CDR3 protein: CASSQGAGAGGNTIYF; CDR3 DNA: TGTGCCAGCAGCCAAGGTGCAGGGGCCGGCGGAAACACCATATATTTT
V gene: TRBV5-1; clone size: .; J gene: TRBJ2-1; D gene: TRBD2; CDR3 protein: CASSSQAGGGYNEQFF; CDR3 DNA: TGCGCCAGCAGCTCTCAGGCGGGAGGGGGCTACAATGAGCAGTTCTTC
V gene: TRBV5-1; clone size: .; J gene: TRBJ2-5; D gene: .; CDR3 protein: CASSLGNSGETQYF; CDR3 DNA: TGCGCCAGCAGCTTGGGAAACTCGGGAGAGACCCAGTACTTC
V gene: TRBV6-6; clone size: .; J gene: TRBJ2-7; D gene: TRBD1; CDR3 protein: CASSYSGQRVGEQYF; CDR3 DNA: TGTGCCAGCAGTTACTCGGGACAGCGAGTAGGCGAGCAGTACTTC
V gene: TRBV28; clone size: .; J gene: TRBJ2-7; D gene: .; CDR3 protein: CASSLLADPSYEQYF; CDR3 DNA: TGTGCCAGCAGTCTCTTAGCGGACCCCTCCTACGAGCAGTACTTC
V gene: TRBV4-3; clone size: few; J gene: TRBJ2-5; D gene: .; CDR3 protein: CASSQDVGRGETQYF; CDR3 DNA: TGCGCCAGCAGCCAAGATGTAGGTCGGGGAGAGACCCAGTACTTC
V gene: TRBV11-2; clone size: .; J gene: TRBJ1-4; D gene: .; CDR3 protein: CASSLALPGEGLFF; CDR3 DNA: TGTGCCAGCAGCTTAGCCCTCCCAGGGGAGGGACTGTTTTTT
V gene: TRBV4-3; clone size: .; J gene: TRBJ2-4; D gene: TRBD2; CDR3 protein: CASSQGGRTSGRWGKNIQYF; CDR3 DNA: TGCGCCAGCAGCCAAGGGGGAAGGACTAGCGGGAGGTGGGGCAAAAACATTCAGTACTTC
V gene: TRBV7-9; clone size: .; J gene: TRBJ1-2; D gene: TRBD1; CDR3 protein: CASSPSGTGAPDYGYTF; CDR3 DNA: TGTGCCAGCAGCCCTTCCGGGACAGGGGCACCCGACTATGGCTACACCTTC
V gene: TRBV7-8; clone size: .; J gene: TRBJ2-1; D gene: TRBD1; CDR3 protein: CASRTGQGSYNEQFF; CDR3 DNA: TGTGCCAGCAGAACTGGACAGGGCTCCTACAATGAGCAGTTCTTC
V gene: TRBV18; clone size: .; J gene: TRBJ2-7; D gene: .; CDR3 protein: CASSHWRYNYEQYF; CDR3 DNA: TGTGCCAGCTCACACTGGCGGTATAACTACGAGCAGTACTTC
V gene: TRBV5-4; clone size: .; J gene: TRBJ2-7; D gene: TRBD1; CDR3 protein: CASTDRGGSYEQYF; CDR3 DNA: TGTGCCAGCACCGACAGGGGAGGCTCCTACGAGCAGTACTTC
V gene: TRBV5-1; clone size: .; J gene: TRBJ2-7; D gene: .; CDR3 protein: CASRIAATYEQYF; CDR3 DNA: TGCGCCAGCAGGATAGCGGCCACCTACGAGCAGTACTTC
V gene: TRBV7-9; clone size: once; J gene: TRBJ2-1; D gene: .; CDR3 protein: CASSLVANYEQFF; CDR3 DNA: TGTGCCAGCAGCTTAGTCGCCAACTATGAGCAGTTCTTC
V gene: TRBV28; clone size: few; J gene: TRBJ1-5; D gene: TRBD1; CDR3 protein: CASSWTGARSQPQHF; CDR3 DNA: TGTGCCAGCAGTTGGACAGGGGCTAGATCTCAGCCCCAGCATTTT
V gene: TRBV28; clone size: .; J gene: TRBJ2-7; D gene: TRBD2; CDR3 protein: CASSFRTSWSYEQYF; CDR3 DNA: TGTGCCAGCAGTTTTAGGACTAGCTGGTCCTACGAGCAGTACTTC
V gene: TRBV5-1; clone size: .; J gene: TRBJ2-2; D gene: TRBD2; CDR3 protein: CASSPPYLAANTGELFF; CDR3 DNA: TGCGCCAGCAGCCCCCCCTATCTAGCGGCAAACACCGGGGAGCTGTTTTTT
V gene: TRBV7-9; clone size: .; J gene: TRBJ2-7; D gene: TRBD2; CDR3 protein: CASSFPLSGGPEQYF; CDR3 DNA: TGTGCCAGCAGCTTCCCCCTTTCGGGGGGTCCGGAACAGTACTTC
V gene: TRBV16; clone size: few; J gene: TRBJ2-5; D gene: TRBD1; CDR3 protein: CASSLAGTGMETQYF; CDR3 DNA: TGTGCCAGCAGCCTGGCGGGGACAGGGATGGAGACCCAGTACTTC
V gene: TRBV6-6; clone size: .; J gene: TRBJ1-1; D gene: .; CDR3 protein: CASSYSDFETDF; CDR3 DNA: TGTGCCAGCAGTTACTCGGACTTCGAGACGGATTTT
V gene: TRBV4-2; clone size: .; J gene: TRBJ2-3; D gene: .; CDR3 protein: CASSRGAPGRDTQYF; CDR3 DNA: TGTGCCAGCAGCCGCGGGGCTCCTGGGAGGGATACGCAGTATTTT
V gene: TRBV7-8; clone size: .; J gene: TRBJ2-1; D gene: .; CDR3 protein: CASSSAGGHEQFF; CDR3 DNA: TGTGCCAGCAGCTCTGCCGGCGGGCATGAGCAGTTCTTC
V gene: TRBV6-5; clone size: .; J gene: TRBJ1-5; D gene: .; CDR3 protein: CASSLTVKSNQPQHF; CDR3 DNA: TGTGCCAGCAGCCTGACAGTCAAGAGCAATCAGCCCCAGCATTTT
V gene: TRBV19; clone size: few; J gene: TRBJ2-1; D gene: TRBD2; CDR3 protein: CASSQRLASWNEQFF; CDR3 DNA: TGTGCCAGTAGTCAGCGACTAGCGTCATGGAATGAGCAGTTCTTC
V gene: TRBV6-4; clone size: .; J gene: TRBJ1-1; D gene: .; CDR3 protein: CASSPEGDMNTEAFF; CDR3 DNA: TGTGCCAGCAGTCCCGAGGGGGACATGAACACTGAAGCTTTCTTT
V gene: TRBV10-2; clone size: few; J gene: TRBJ2-7; D gene: .; CDR3 protein: CASSEGATYEQYF; CDR3 DNA: TGCGCCAGCAGTGAGGGGGCCACCTACGAGCAGTACTTC
V gene: TRBV28; clone size: .; J gene: TRBJ2-3; D gene: .; CDR3 protein: CAAGAPSTDTQYF; CDR3 DNA: TGTGCCGCAGGGGCACCTAGCACAGATACGCAGTATTTT
V gene: TRBV9; clone size: few; J gene: TRBJ1-2; D gene: TRBD1; CDR3 protein: CASSSHRGRNYGYTF; CDR3 DNA: TGTGCCAGCAGCTCGCACAGGGGGCGAAACTATGGCTACACCTTC
V gene: TRBV7-2; clone size: few; J gene: TRBJ2-5; D gene: .; CDR3 protein: CASSSGGLKTQYF; CDR3 DNA: TGTGCCAGCAGCTCGGGGGGCCTAAAGACCCAGTACTTC
V gene: TRBV7-2; clone size: .; J gene: TRBJ2-1; D gene: TRBD2; CDR3 protein: CASSRGGAAYNEQFF; CDR3 DNA: TGTGCCAGCAGCCGCGGGGGAGCCGCCTACAATGAGCAGTTCTTC
V gene: TRBV15; clone size: .; J gene: TRBJ1-2; D gene: TRBD1; CDR3 protein: CATSNGGQGWRGYTF; CDR3 DNA: TGTGCCACCAGCAATGGGGGACAGGGGTGGAGAGGCTACACCTTC
V gene: TRBV7-8; clone size: .; J gene: TRBJ1-5; D gene: .; CDR3 protein: CASAGGRQPQHF; CDR3 DNA: TGTGCCAGCGCCGGGGGGAGACAGCCCCAGCATTTT
V gene: TRBV5-1; clone size: few; J gene: TRBJ1-4; D gene: .; CDR3 protein: CASSLGGGVEEKLFF; CDR3 DNA: TGCGCCAGCAGCTTGGGAGGGGGGGTCGAGGAAAAACTGTTTTTT
V gene: TRBV6-4; clone size: .; J gene: TRBJ2-7; D gene: TRBD2; CDR3 protein: CASILTGKTSGGHRSWF; CDR3 DNA: TGTGCCAGCATCCTGACAGGGAAGACTAGCGGGGGTCATAGAAGTTGGTTC
V gene: TRBV30; clone size: .; J gene: TRBJ1-2; D gene: .; CDR3 protein: CAWGTYGYTF; CDR3 DNA: TGTGCCTGGGGCACCTATGGCTACACCTTC
V gene: TRBV28; clone size: .; J gene: TRBJ1-2; D gene: .; CDR3 protein: CASSASGGYTF; CDR3 DNA: TGTGCCAGCAGTGCCTCAGGGGGCTACACCTTC
V gene: TRBV7-9; clone size: .; J gene: TRBJ1-5; D gene: .; CDR3 protein: CSSSTGNRVNQPQHF; CDR3 DNA: TGTTCCAGCAGCACGGGGAACAGGGTTAATCAGCCCCAGCATTTT
V gene: TRBV2; clone size: .; J gene: TRBJ1-2; D gene: .; CDR3 protein: CASSEGRDGYTF; CDR3 DNA: TGTGCCAGCAGTGAAGGCAGGGATGGCTACACCTTC
V gene: TRBV13; clone size: .; J gene: TRBJ2-3; D gene: .; CDR3 protein: CASSELLGGDTQYF; CDR3 DNA: TGTGCCAGCAGCGAATTATTGGGGGGAGATACGCAGTATTTT
V gene: TRBV29-1; clone size: .; J gene: TRBJ1-1; D gene: .; CDR3 protein: CSASGTEGTEAFF; CDR3 DNA: TGCAGCGCCTCCGGGACGGAGGGGACTGAAGCTTTCTTT
V gene: TRBV6-5; clone size: .; J gene: TRBJ1-3; D gene: .; CDR3 protein: CASSYMETAGNTIYF; CDR3 DNA: TGTGCCAGCAGTTACATGGAGACAGCTGGAAACACCATATATTTT
V gene: TRBV12-5; clone size: once; J gene: TRBJ2-5; D gene: TRBD2; CDR3 protein: CASGPGLAGRETQYF; CDR3 DNA: TGTGCTAGTGGCCCTGGACTAGCGGGGAGGGAGACCCAGTACTTC
V gene: TRBV9; clone size: .; J gene: TRBJ2-5; D gene: TRBD2; CDR3 protein: CASSVASGGETQYF; CDR3 DNA: TGTGCCAGCAGCGTAGCTAGCGGGGGAGAGACCCAGTACTTC